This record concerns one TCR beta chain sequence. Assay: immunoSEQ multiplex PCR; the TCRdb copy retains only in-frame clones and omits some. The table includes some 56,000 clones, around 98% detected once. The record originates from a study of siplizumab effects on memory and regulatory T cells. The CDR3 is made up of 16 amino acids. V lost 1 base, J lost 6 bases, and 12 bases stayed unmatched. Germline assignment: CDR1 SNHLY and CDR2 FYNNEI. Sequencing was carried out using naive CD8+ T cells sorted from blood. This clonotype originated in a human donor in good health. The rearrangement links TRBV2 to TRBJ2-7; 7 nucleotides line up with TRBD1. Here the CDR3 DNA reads TGTGCCAGCAGTGAAGGGGGACAGATGATCTACGTCGAGCAGTACTTC. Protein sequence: CASSEGGQMIYVEQYF.